This T cell receptor beta chain stems from a study of naive and memory T cell subsets. The SP2 primer and nested alpha and beta constant region primers amplified ligated cDNA in four rounds. TCRdb reprocessed the 5' RACE reads with MiXCR, giving one entry per CDR3 protein. The sample holds approximately 58,000 distinct CDR3 sequences, more than 7% seen once. The CDR3 totals 17 residues. CDR1 is MNHEY and CDR2 is SVGAGI in the germline V gene. V shed 0 bases and J shed 3 bases, with 17 bases lying between them. The library had UMIs added by 3' ligation of an oligonucleotide to TCR cDNA. The chain is built from TRBV6-5 and TRBJ1-2; D may be TRBD1 (5 bases). This TCR derives from a male donor in good health. CDR3 nucleotides: TGTGCCAGCAGTTACTCGATCGTTGGGGGAGGGGACTATGGCTACACCTTC. This translates into CASSYSIVGGGDYGYTF.